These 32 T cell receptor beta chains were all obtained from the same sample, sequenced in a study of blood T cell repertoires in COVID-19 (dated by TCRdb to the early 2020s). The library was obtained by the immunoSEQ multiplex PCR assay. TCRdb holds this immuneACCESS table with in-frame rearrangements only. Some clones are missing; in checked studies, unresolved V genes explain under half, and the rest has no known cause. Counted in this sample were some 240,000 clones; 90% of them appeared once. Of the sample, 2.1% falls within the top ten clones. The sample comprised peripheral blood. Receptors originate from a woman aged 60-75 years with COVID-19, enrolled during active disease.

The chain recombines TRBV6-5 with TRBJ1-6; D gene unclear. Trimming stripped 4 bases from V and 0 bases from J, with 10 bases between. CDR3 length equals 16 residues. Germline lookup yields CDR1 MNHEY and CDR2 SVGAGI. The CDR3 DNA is TGTGCCAGCAGTTTTTCGGGGAGCTCCTATAATTCACCCCTCCACTTT. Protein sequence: CASSFSGSSYNSPLHF.

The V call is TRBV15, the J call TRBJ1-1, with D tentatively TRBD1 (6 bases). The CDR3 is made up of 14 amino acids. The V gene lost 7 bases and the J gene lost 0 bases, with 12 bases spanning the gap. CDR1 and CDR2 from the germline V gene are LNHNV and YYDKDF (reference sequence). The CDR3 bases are TGTGCCACCACCTTGGACAGCTTGAACACTGAAGCTTTCTTT. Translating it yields CATTLDSLNTEAFF.

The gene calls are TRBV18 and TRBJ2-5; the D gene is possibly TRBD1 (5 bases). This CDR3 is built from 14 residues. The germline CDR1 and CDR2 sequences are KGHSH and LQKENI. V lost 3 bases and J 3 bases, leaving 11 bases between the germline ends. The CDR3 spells CASSPQTAEETQYF. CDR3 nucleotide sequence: TGTGCCAGCTCACCCCAGACAGCTGAAGAGACCCAGTACTTC.

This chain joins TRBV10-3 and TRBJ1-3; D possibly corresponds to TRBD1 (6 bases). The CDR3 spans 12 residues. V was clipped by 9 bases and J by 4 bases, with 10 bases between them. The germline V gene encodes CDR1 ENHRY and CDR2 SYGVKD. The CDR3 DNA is TGTGCCATTGGACAGTACGGAAACACCATATATTTT. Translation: CAIGQYGNTIYF.

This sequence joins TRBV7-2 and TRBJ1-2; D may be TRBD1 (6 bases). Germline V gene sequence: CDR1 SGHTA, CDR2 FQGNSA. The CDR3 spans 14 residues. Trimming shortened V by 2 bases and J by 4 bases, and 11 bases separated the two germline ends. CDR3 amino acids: CASSLSSGAYGYTF. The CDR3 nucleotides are TGTGCCAGCAGCTTATCTTCAGGGGCCTATGGCTACACCTTC. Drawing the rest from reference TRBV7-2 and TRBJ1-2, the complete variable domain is GAGVSQSPSNKVTEKGKDVELRCDPISGHTALYWYRQSLGQGLEFLIYFQGNSAPDKSGLPSDRFSAERTGGSVSTLTIQRTQQEDSAVYLCASSLSSGAYGYTFGSGTRLTVV.

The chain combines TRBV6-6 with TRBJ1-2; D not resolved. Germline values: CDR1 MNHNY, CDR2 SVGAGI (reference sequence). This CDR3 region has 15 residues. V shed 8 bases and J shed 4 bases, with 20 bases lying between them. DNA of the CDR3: TGTGCCAGCGTCCTAACGGTACCTGGAGGCTATGGCTACACCTTC. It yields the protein CASVLTVPGGYGYTF.

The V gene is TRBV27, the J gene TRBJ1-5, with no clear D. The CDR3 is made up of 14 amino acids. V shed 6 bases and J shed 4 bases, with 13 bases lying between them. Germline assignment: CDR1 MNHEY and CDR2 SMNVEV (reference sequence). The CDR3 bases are TGTGCCAGCAGAGGCGGGAATCGGAATCAGCCCCAGCATTTT. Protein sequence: CASRGGNRNQPQHF.

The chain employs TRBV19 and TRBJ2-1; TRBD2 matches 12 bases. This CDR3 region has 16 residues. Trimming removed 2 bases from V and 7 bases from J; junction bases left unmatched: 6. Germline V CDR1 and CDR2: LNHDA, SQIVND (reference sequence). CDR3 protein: CASSIRPGTSGNEQFF. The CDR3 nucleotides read TGTGCCAGTAGTATACGCCCCGGGACTAGCGGGAATGAGCAGTTCTTC.

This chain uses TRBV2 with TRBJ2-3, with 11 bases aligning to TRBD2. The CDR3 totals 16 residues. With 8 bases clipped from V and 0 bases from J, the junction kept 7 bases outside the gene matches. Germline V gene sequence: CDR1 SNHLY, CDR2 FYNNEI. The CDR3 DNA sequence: TGTGCCAGCCCTAGCGGGGGGTATACTAGCACAGATACGCAGTATTTT. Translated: CASPSGGYTSTDTQYF.

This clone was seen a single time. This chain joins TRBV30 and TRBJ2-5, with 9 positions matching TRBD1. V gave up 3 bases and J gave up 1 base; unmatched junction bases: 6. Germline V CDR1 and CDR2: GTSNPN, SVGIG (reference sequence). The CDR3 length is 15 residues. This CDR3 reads CAWRTVTGGQETQYF. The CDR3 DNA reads TGTGCCTGGAGAACTGTGACAGGGGGCCAAGAGACCCAGTACTTC.

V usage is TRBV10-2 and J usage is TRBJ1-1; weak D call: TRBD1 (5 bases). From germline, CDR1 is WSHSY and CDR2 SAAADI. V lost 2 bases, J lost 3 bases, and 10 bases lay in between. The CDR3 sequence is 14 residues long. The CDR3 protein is CASSEGGGDTEAFF. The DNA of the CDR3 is TGCGCCAGCAGTGAGGGGGGAGGGGACACTGAAGCTTTCTTT.

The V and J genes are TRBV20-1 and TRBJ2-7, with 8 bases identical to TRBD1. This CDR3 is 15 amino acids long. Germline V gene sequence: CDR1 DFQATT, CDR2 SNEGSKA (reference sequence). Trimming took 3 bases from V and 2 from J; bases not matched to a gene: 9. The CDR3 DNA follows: TGCAGTGCTAGTAACCCCCGGACAGGGACCTACGAGCAGTACTTC. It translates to CSASNPRTGTYEQYF.

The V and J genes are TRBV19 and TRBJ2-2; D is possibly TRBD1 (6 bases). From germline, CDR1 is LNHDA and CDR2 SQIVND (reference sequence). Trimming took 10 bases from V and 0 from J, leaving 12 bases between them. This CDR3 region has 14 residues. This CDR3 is CATKDRSNTGELFF. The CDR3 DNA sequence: TGTGCCACCAAGGACAGATCGAACACCGGGGAGCTGTTTTTT. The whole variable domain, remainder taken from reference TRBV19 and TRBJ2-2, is DGGITQSPKYLFRKEGQNVTLSCEQNLNHDAMYWYRQDPGQGLRLIYYSQIVNDFQKGDIAEGYSVSREKKESFPLTVTSAQKNPTAFYLCATKDRSNTGELFFGEGSRLTVL.

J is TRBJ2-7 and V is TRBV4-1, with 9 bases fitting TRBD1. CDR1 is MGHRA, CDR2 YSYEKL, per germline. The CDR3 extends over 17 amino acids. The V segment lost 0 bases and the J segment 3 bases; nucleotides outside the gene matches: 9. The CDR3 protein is CASSQDLRDRENYEQYF. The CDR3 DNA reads TGCGCCAGCAGCCAAGATCTGCGGGACAGGGAAAACTACGAGCAGTACTTC.

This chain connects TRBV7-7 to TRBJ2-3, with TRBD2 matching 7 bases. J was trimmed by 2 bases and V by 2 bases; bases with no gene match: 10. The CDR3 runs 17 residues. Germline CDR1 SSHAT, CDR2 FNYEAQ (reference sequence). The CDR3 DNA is TGTGCCAGCAGCTTACGCGCGGGGGACTTCTACACAGATACGCAGTATTTT. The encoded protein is CASSLRAGDFYTDTQYF.

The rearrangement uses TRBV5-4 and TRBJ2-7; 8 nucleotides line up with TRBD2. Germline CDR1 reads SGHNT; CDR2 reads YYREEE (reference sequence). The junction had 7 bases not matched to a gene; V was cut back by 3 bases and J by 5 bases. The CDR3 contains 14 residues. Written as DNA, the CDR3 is TGTGCCAGCAGCTCGGGACTAGTAGTTGACGAGCAGTACTTC. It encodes CASSSGLVVDEQYF.

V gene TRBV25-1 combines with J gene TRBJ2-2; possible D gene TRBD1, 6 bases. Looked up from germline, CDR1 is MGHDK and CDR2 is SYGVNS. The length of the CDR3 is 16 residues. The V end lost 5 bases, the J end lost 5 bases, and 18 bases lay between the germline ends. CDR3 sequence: CASSLPNPGQTGELFF. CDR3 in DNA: TGTGCCAGCAGTCTCCCCAACCCTGGACAGACCGGGGAGCTGTTTTTT.

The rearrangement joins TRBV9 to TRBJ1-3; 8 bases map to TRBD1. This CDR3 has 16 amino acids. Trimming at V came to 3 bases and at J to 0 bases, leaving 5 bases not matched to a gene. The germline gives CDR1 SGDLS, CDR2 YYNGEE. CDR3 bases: TGTGCCAGCAGCGCGGGACAGGTGAGCTCTGGAAACACCATATATTTT. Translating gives CASSAGQVSSGNTIYF.

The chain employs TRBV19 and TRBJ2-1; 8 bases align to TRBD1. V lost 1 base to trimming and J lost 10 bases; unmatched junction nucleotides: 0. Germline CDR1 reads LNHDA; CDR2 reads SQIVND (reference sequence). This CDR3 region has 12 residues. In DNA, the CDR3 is TGTGCCAGTAGTATAGCAGGGGGCGAGCAGTTCTTC. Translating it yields CASSIAGGEQFF. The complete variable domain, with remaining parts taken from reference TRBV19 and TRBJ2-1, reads DGGITQSPKYLFRKEGQNVTLSCEQNLNHDAMYWYRQDPGQGLRLIYYSQIVNDFQKGDIAEGYSVSREKKESFPLTVTSAQKNPTAFYLCASSIAGGEQFFGPGTRLTVL.

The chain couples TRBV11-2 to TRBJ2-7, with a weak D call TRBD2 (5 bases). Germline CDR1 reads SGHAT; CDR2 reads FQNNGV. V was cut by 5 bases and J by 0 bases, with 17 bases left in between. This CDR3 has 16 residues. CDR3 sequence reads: CASSPNLGRDSYEQYF. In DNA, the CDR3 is TGTGCCAGCAGCCCAAACCTCGGACGGGACTCCTACGAGCAGTACTTC.

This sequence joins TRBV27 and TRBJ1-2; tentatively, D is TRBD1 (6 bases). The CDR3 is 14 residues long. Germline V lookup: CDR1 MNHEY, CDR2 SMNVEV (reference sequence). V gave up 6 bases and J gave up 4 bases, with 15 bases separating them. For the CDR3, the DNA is TGTGCCAGCAGACGGGCAGGGGCTCCCTATGGCTACACCTTC. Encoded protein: CASRRAGAPYGYTF.

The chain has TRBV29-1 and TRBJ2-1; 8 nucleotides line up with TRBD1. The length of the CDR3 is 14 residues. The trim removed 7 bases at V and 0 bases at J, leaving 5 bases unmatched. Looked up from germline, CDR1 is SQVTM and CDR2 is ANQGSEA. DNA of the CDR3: TGCAGCGCGGACAGGGCCGGCTCCTACAATGAGCAGTTCTTC. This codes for CSADRAGSYNEQFF.

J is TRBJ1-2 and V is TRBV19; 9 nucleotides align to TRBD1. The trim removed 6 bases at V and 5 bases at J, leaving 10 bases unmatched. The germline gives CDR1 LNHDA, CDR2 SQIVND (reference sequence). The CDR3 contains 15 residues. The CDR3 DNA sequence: TGTGCCAGTAGGTCTAGCCCGACAGGGGGTTATGGCTACACCTTC. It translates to CASRSSPTGGYGYTF.

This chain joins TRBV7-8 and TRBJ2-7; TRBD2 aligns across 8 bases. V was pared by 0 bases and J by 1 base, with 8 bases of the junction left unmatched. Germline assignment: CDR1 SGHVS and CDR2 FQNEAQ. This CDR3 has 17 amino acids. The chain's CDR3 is CASSLARGSGVSYEQYF. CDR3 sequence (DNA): TGTGCCAGCAGCTTAGCGCGAGGTAGCGGGGTATCCTACGAGCAGTACTTC. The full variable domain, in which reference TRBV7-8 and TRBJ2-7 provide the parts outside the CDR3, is GAGVSQSPRYKVAKRGQDVALRCDPISGHVSLFWYQQALGQGPEFLTYFQNEAQLDKSGLPSDRFFAERPEGSVSTLKIQRTQQEDSAVYLCASSLARGSGVSYEQYFGPGTRLTVT.

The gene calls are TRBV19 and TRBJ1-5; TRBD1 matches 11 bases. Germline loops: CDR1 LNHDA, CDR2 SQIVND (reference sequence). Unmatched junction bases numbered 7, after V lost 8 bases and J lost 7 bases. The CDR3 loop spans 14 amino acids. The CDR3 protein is CASSGTGGWQPQHF. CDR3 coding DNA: TGTGCCAGTTCCGGGACAGGGGGGTGGCAGCCCCAGCATTTT.

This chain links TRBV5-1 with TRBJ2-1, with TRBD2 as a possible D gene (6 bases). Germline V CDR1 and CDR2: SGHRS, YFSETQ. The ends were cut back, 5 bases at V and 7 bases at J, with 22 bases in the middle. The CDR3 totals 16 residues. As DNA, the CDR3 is TGCGCCAGCAGATCCCTACGGGGCGGGGCGACGAATGAGCAGTTCTTC. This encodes CASRSLRGGATNEQFF.

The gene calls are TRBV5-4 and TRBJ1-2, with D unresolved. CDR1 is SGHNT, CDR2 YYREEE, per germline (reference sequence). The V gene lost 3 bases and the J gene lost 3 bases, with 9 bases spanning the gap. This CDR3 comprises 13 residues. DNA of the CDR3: TGTGCCAGCAGCTCTTTCCGGGACTATGGCTACACCTTC. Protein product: CASSSFRDYGYTF.

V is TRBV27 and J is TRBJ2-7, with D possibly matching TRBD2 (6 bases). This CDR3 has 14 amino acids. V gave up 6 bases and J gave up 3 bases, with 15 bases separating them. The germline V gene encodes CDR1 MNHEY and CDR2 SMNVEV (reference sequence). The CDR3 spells CASSPWTKHYEQYF. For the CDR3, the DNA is TGTGCCAGCAGCCCCTGGACTAAACACTACGAGCAGTACTTC.

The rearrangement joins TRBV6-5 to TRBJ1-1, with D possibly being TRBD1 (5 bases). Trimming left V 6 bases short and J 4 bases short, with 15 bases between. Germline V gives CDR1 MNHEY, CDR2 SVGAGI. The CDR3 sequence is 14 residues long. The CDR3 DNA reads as TGTGCCAGCAGCCCCCCGAAAGGGGCCACTGAAGCTTTCTTT. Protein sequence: CASSPPKGATEAFF.

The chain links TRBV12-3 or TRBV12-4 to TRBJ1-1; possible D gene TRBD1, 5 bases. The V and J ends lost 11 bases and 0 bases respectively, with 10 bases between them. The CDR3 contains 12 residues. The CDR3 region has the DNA TGTGCCGACCAAGGGGTGAACACTGAAGCTTTCTTT. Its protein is CADQGVNTEAFF.

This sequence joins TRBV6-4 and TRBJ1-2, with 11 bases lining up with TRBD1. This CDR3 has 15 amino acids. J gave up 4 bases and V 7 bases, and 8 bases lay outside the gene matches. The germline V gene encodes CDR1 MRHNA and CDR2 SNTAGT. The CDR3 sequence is CASKAGTGGFYGYTF. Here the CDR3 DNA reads TGTGCCAGCAAAGCCGGGACAGGGGGATTCTATGGCTACACCTTC.

The CDR3: CASRVEGSKNQPQHF. CDR3 in DNA: TGTGCCAGCAGGGTGGAGGGGTCCAAAAATCAGCCCCAGCATTTT. The chain has TRBV6-6 and TRBJ1-5; D is possibly TRBD1 (5 bases). The V gene's germline CDR1 is MNHNY and CDR2 SVGAGI (reference sequence). This CDR3 has 15 residues. V shed 6 bases and J shed 4 bases, with 16 bases lying between them.